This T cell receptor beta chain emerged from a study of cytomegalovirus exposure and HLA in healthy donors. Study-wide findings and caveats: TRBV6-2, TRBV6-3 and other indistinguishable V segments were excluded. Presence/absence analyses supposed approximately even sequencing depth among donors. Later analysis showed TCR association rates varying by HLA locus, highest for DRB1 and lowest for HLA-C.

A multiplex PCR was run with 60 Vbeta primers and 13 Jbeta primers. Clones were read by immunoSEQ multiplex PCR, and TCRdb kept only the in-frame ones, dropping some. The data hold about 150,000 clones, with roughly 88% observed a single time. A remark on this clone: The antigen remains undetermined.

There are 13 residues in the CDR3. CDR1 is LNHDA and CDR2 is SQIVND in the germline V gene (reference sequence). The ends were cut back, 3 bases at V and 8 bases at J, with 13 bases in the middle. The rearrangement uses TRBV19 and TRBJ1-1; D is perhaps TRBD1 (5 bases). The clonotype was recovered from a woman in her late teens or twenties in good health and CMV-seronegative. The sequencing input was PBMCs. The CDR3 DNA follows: TGTGCCAGTAGTATTAAATGGAGGGGCGAAGCTTTCTTT. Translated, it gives CASSIKWRGEAFF.